This T cell receptor (beta chain) emerged from a study of blood T cell repertoires in COVID-19. As for the study in general: Samples taken during acute and convalescent COVID-19 were collected in the United States, Italy and Spain.

Original processing methods: The assay estimated nucleated cells by amplifying reference gene primers. Some clones are missing from TCRdb's copy, which holds only in-frame ones; the method was immunoSEQ multiplex PCR. V and J calls and clone size are given by that table; D and trimming were obtained from the DNA. The sample includes a few hundred thousand clones, about 90% of them seen just once. Cohort allocation depended upon clinical history that participants reported. This TCR derives from a woman between 50 and 59 years old with acute COVID-19. Sequenced sample: PBMCs or T cells enriched from blood (not recorded which).

In DNA, the CDR3 is TGTGCCAGCAGCCCAGAGGCTAATCCGTTCTTC. Translating gives CASSPEANPFF. The rearrangement links TRBV7-2 to TRBJ2-1; the D is unclear. CDR1 is SGHTA and CDR2 is FQGNSA in the germline V gene. V lost 5 bases to trimming and J lost 15 bases, with 14 bases between them. The CDR3 consists of 11 residues. Supplemented by reference TRBV7-2 and TRBJ2-1, the full variable domain reads GAGVSQSPSNKVTEKGKDVELRCDPISGHTALYWYRQSLGQGLEFLIYFQGNSAPDKSGLPSDRFSAERTGGSVSTLTIQRTQQEDSAVYLCASSPEANPFFGPGTRLTVL.